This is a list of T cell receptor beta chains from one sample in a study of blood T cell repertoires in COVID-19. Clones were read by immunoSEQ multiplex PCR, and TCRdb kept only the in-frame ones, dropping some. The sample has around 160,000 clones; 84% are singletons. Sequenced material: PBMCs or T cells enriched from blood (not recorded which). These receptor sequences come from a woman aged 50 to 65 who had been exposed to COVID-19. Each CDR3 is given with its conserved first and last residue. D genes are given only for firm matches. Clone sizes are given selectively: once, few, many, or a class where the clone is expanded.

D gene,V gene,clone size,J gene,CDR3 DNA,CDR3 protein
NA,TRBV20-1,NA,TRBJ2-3,TGCAGTGCTAGTACCCTTTTGATTGGGGGGTCCACAGATACGCAGTATTTT,CSASTLLIGGSTDTQYF
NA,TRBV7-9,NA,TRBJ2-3,TGTGCCGGCACGCACTCGGGCACAGATACGCAGTATTTT,CAGTHSGTDTQYF
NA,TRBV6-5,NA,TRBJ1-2,TGTGCCAGCAGGGATCACAGGGATTTCGGCTACACCTTC,CASRDHRDFGYTF
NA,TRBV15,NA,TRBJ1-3,TGTGCCACCAACCCCCTCTCTCGGGGTCCCCAGGGGGGAAACACCATATATTTT,CATNPLSRGPQGGNTIYF
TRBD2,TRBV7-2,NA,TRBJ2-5,TGTGCCACCGCCCCGGGGCGGGGGGTTCCGACCCAGTACTTC,CATAPGRGVPTQYF
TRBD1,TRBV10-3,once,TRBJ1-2,TGTGCCATCAGCGGTCCAACAGGGGTGTACTATGGCTACACCTTC,CAISGPTGVYYGYTF
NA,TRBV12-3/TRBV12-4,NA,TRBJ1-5,TGTGCCAGCAGCGCCATAGATCAGCCCCAGCATTTT,CASSAIDQPQHF
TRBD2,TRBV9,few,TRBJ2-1,TGTGCCAGCAGCCCCCGGGAGGGCCTCTACAATGAGCAGTTCTTC,CASSPREGLYNEQFF
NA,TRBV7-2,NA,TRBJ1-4,TGTGCCAGCAGCTTAGGGGAGGGGGGTAATGAAAAACTGTTTTTT,CASSLGEGGNEKLFF
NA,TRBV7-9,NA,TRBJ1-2,TGTGCCAGCAGCTTTAACAGGGATGGCTACACCTTC,CASSFNRDGYTF
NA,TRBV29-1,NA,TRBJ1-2,TGCAGCGTCGGGACAACAACCTATGGCTACACCTTC,CSVGTTTYGYTF
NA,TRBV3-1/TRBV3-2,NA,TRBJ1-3,TGTGCCAGCAAGGGGGGGGCCTTCTCTGGAAACACCATATATTTT,CASKGGAFSGNTIYF
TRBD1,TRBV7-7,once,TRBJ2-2,TGTGCTAGCAGCTCCGGGACAGTGAACACCGGGGAGCTGTTTTTT,CASSSGTVNTGELFF
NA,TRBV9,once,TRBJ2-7,TGTGCCAGCAGCCCCATCGAAAGGGGCGAGCAGTACTTC,CASSPIERGEQYF
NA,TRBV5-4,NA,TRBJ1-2,TGTGCCAGCAGCCCCACCGGGGTCCTGGGGGGCTACACCTTC,CASSPTGVLGGYTF
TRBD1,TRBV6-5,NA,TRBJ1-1,TGTGCCAGCGGCGCAGGGGGGAACACTGAAGCTTTCTTT,CASGAGGNTEAFF
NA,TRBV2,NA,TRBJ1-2,TGTGCCAGCAGTAACACGGGGAATGGCTACACCTTC,CASSNTGNGYTF
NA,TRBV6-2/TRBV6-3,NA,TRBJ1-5,TGTGCCAGCAGTTACTCACGACAGCCTGGGGCCTTTTGGGGCAATCAGCCCCAGCATTTT,CASSYSRQPGAFWGNQPQHF
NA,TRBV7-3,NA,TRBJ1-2,TGTGCCACCCCGGGCTATGGCTACACCTTC,CATPGYGYTF
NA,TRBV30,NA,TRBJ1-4,TGTGCCTGGAGGAGGGTGGGGTGGGGTTCGGTTCCAACTAATGAAAAACTGTTTTTT,CAWRRVGWGSVPTNEKLFF
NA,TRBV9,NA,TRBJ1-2,TGTGCCAGCAGCGTAGGAGGGGGTACTTATGGCTACACCTTC,CASSVGGGTYGYTF
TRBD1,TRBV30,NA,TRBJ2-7,TGTGCCTGGAGTGACCGGGACAGGGGGCGGTTAGTGGTCTCCTACGAGCAGTACTTC,CAWSDRDRGRLVVSYEQYF
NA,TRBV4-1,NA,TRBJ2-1,TGCGCCAGCAGCCCAAATTCGGGGTCCTACAATGAGCAGTTCTTC,CASSPNSGSYNEQFF
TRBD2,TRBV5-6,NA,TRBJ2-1,TGTGCCAGCAGCTTGGGGACTAGCGGGAGTGGTTACAATGAGCAGTTCTTC,CASSLGTSGSGYNEQFF
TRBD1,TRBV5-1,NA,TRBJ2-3,TGCGCCAGCAGCCCCCGGGACAGGGGAGATACGCAGTATTTT,CASSPRDRGDTQYF
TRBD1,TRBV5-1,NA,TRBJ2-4,TGCGCCAGCAGCCCGGGACAGGGGGGCAACATTCAGTACTTC,CASSPGQGGNIQYF
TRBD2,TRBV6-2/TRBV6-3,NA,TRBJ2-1,TGTGCCAGCAGTTACTCGAGGCGGGGGGGCGCGGAGAGCTCCTACAATGAGCAGTTCTTC,CASSYSRRGGAESSYNEQFF
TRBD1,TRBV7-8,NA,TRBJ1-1,TGTGCCAGCAGCTCCGCAGGGGGAGATATGAACACTGAAGCTTTCTTT,CASSSAGGDMNTEAFF
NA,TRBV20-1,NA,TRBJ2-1,TGCAGTGCTAGTGACGGAGGGGGGGGCTACAATGAGCAGTTCTTC,CSASDGGGGYNEQFF